The 11 T cell receptor beta chains below all came from one sample that was sequenced in a study of vaccination and CD4 T cells after COVID-19. Antigen specificity for these receptors is unknown. An Oncomine TCR Beta short-read assay was used to sequence the DNA from cultured CD4+ T cells. The source of extracted genomic DNA was cultured CD4+ T cells. TCRdb itself ran the PCR reads through MiXCR, one entry per CDR3 protein. The repertoire consists of about 9,300 distinct CDR3 sequences, with around 35% occurring once and the leading ten covering under 25%. Sample treatment: roughly 10-day PBMC culture with coronavirus spike peptide pools or control peptides (ViraFEST assay). Gathered ahead of the COVID-19 pandemic (2011-2018) were the CD4+ T cells of the unexposed donor. Sequencing was carried out using CD4+ T cells from blood, cultured in vitro. The origin of the receptors is a human donor in good health.

To note about this clonotype: A junction boundary mismatches the germline segment, possibly from a read error. The chain carries TRBV28 and TRBJ1-4; D gene uncertain. The CDR3 is 11 amino acids. From germline, CDR1 is MDHEN and CDR2 SYDVKM. The CDR3 loop reads CATSRNEKLFF. The CDR3 nucleotides read TGTGCCACCAGTAGAAATGAAAAACTGTTTTTT.

The chain couples TRBV6-1 to TRBJ1-1; no clear D. Trimming removed 1 base at V and 5 bases at J, with 8 bases between. From germline, CDR1 is MNHNS and CDR2 SASEGT. CDR3 size: 13 residues. This CDR3 is CASSEVPETEAFF. The DNA for the CDR3 is TGTGCCAGCAGTGAAGTTCCGGAGACTGAAGCTTTCTTT.

The chain is built from TRBV5-6 and TRBJ1-6; D call uncertain. CDR1 is SGHDT, CDR2 YYEEEE, per germline. The CDR3 is 12 residues long. Trimming pared 0 bases from V and 9 bases from J, leaving 4 bases between. Written as DNA, the CDR3 is TGTGCCAGCAGCTTGGCTAGTTCACCCCTCCACTTT. It is translated as CASSLASSPLHF.

This clonotype was found a few times. The V gene is TRBV7-2, the J gene TRBJ1-2, with D possibly being TRBD1 (5 bases). This CDR3 has 14 amino acids. Germline V gene sequence: CDR1 SGHTA, CDR2 FQGNSA. Trimming pared 4 bases from V and 8 bases from J, leaving 17 bases between. For the CDR3, the DNA is TGTGCCAGCAGCTCGGGTCAAGACAGTGGAGGCTACACCTTC. This codes for CASSSGQDSGGYTF.

This sequence joins TRBV4-2 and TRBJ2-3; 10 bases match TRBD2. Germline-derived CDR1 and CDR2 are LGHNA and YNFKEQ. The CDR3 spans 18 residues. The V and J ends lost 4 bases and 3 bases, in that order; junction bases with no gene match: 13. In DNA, the CDR3 is TGTGCCAGCAGCCCCGGAAGCCCGGGACTAGCGCAAACAGATACGCAGTATTTT. The encoded protein is CASSPGSPGLAQTDTQYF.

The J gene is TRBJ2-2, the V gene TRBV24-1; D may be TRBD1 (6 bases). The V gene's germline CDR1 is KGHDR and CDR2 SFDVKD. Trimming removed 1 base from V and 2 bases from J, with 13 bases in between. CDR3 length equals 17 residues. CDR3 loop: CATSDFAGTPNTGELFF. The CDR3 DNA follows: TGTGCCACCAGTGATTTCGCCGGGACACCAAACACCGGGGAGCTGTTTTTT.

V usage is TRBV6-1 and J usage is TRBJ2-2, with D unresolved. Germline CDR1 is MNHNS and CDR2 is SASEGT. The CDR3 loop spans 13 amino acids. V was trimmed by 5 bases and J by 3 bases, leaving 7 bases between them. The CDR3 bases are TGTGCCAGCAGTAGCGTTCACACCGGGGAGCTGTTTTTT. Encoded protein: CASSSVHTGELFF.

By frequency in the sample, this clonotype is medium-sized. The chain carries TRBV15 and TRBJ1-5; tentative D call: TRBD1 (6 bases). V was trimmed by 0 bases and J by 8 bases, leaving 17 bases between them. The CDR3 has 16 amino acids. Germline CDR1 and CDR2: LNHNV and YYDKDF (reference sequence). The CDR3 DNA reads as TGTGCCACCAGCAGAGATCCAGGGGCGACCGAGGAGCCCCAGCATTTT. Translation gives CATSRDPGATEEPQHF.

This clonotype was detected only a few times. V usage is TRBV2 and J usage is TRBJ2-7; 7 nucleotides line up with TRBD1. This CDR3 is built from 14 residues. V was pared by 7 bases and J by 1 base, with 7 bases of the junction left unmatched. Germline V CDR1 and CDR2: SNHLY, FYNNEI. The CDR3 bases are TGTGCCAGCATGGAACAGGGGCCATCCTACGAGCAGTACTTC. This codes for CASMEQGPSYEQYF.

This clonotype turned up a few times. J is TRBJ2-3 and V is TRBV20-1; TRBD2 matches at 11 bases. Germline loops: CDR1 DFQATT, CDR2 SNEGSKA (reference sequence). The CDR3 covers 13 residues. The DNA for the CDR3 is TGCAGCTGGCGACTAGCGGGAACAGATACGCAGTATTTT. This translates into CSWRLAGTDTQYF.

This clonotype was seen a few times. The V call is TRBV7-2, the J call TRBJ2-3, with 16 bases matching TRBD2. The V gene's germline CDR1 is SGHTA and CDR2 FQGNSA. The CDR3 has 17 residues. V lost 5 bases, J lost 4 bases, and 6 bases stayed unmatched. The CDR3 here is CASSPGLAGGAADTQYF. The CDR3 DNA reads as TGTGCCAGCAGCCCGGGACTAGCGGGAGGGGCCGCAGATACGCAGTATTTT.